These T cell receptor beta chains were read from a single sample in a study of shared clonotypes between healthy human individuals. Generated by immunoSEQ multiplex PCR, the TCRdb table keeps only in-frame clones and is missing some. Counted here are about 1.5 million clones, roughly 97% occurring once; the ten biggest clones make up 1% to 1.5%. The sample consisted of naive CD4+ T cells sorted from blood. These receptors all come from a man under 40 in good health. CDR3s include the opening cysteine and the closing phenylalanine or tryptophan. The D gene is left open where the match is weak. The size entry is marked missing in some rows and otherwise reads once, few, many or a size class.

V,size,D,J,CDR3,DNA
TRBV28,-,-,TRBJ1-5,CASTRQGYGNQPQHF,TGTGCCAGCACTCGTCAGGGGTACGGCAATCAGCCCCAGCATTTT
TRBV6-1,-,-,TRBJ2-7,CASSEGAYEQYF,TGTGCCAGCAGTGAGGGGGCCTACGAGCAGTACTTC
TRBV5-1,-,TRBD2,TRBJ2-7,CASSISGTLSYEQYF,TGCGCCAGCAGCATTAGCGGGACGCTCTCCTACGAGCAGTACTTC
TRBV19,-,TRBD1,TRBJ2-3,CASSRTGRSDTQYF,TGTGCCAGTAGCCGGACAGGGAGGTCAGATACGCAGTATTTT
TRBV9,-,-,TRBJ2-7,CASSVGVLSSYEQYF,TGTGCCAGCAGCGTAGGGGTCCTGAGCTCCTACGAGCAGTACTTC
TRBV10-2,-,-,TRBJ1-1,CASSGRAHPMNTEAFF,TGCGCCAGCAGTGGCAGGGCCCACCCCATGAACACTGAAGCTTTCTTT
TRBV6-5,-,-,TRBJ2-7,CASQGPAYEQYF,TGTGCCAGCCAGGGCCCGGCCTACGAGCAGTACTTC
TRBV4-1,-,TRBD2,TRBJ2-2,CASSQDGGKLFF,TGCGCCAGCAGCCAAGACGGGGGGAAGCTGTTTTTT
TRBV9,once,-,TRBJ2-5,CASSVGPEAETQYF,TGTGCCAGCAGCGTAGGTCCGGAGGCGGAGACCCAGTACTTC
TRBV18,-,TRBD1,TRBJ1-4,CASSSGTGVEKLFF,TGTGCCAGCTCCTCCGGGACAGGGGTTGAAAAACTGTTTTTT
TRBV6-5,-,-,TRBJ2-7,CASSYTKNRAGEQYF,TGTGCCAGCAGTTACACCAAAAACAGGGCCGGCGAGCAGTACTTC
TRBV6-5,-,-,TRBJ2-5,CASSYGLVAETQYF,TGTGCCAGCAGTTACGGTCTAGTCGCAGAGACCCAGTACTTC
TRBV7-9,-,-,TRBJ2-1,CASSLAGENNEQFF,TGTGCCAGCAGCTTAGCGGGCGAGAACAATGAGCAGTTCTTC
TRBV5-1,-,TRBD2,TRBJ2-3,CASSLGRLAGSDTQYF,TGCGCCAGCAGCTTGGGGCGTCTAGCGGGTTCCGATACGCAGTATTTT
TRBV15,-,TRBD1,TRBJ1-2,CATSMTGQGGRGYTF,TGTGCCACCAGCATGACGGGACAGGGGGGACGAGGCTACACCTTC
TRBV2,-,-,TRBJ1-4,CASSETSRGIEKLFF,TGTGCCAGCAGTGAGACCAGCAGGGGTATTGAAAAACTGTTTTTT
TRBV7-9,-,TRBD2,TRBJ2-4,CASSVGRVAKNIQYF,TGTGCCAGCAGCGTCGGGAGGGTGGCCAAAAACATTCAGTACTTC
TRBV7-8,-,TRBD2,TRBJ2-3,CASSSGTQPETDTQYF,TGTGCCAGCAGCAGCGGGACTCAGCCCGAGACAGATACGCAGTATTTT
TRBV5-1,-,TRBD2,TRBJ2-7,CASSLTSGRAGGSGQYF,TGCGCCAGCAGCTTGACTAGCGGGAGGGCCGGGGGGTCAGGGCAGTACTTC
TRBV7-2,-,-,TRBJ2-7,CASSLGRGGSYEQYF,TGTGCCAGCAGCTTAGGGAGGGGGGGTTCCTACGAGCAGTACTTC
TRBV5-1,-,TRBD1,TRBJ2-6,CASSLQGVGANVLTF,TGCGCCAGCAGCTTGCAGGGGGTAGGGGCCAACGTCCTGACTTTC
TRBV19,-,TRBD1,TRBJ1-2,CASSITGQGANNYGYTF,TGTGCCAGTAGTATCACGGGACAGGGGGCCAATAACTATGGCTACACCTTC
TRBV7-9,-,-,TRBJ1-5,CASAGGHQPQHF,TGTGCCAGCGCCGGGGGGCATCAGCCCCAGCATTTT
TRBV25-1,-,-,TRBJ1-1,CASSEVWNTEAFF,TGTGCCAGCAGTGAAGTGTGGAACACTGAAGCTTTCTTT
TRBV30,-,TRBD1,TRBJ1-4,CAWSGDSLNEKLFF,TGTGCCTGGAGTGGGGACAGCTTAAATGAAAAACTGTTTTTT
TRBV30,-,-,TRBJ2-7,CAWMTGSYEQYF,TGTGCCTGGATGACAGGCTCCTACGAGCAGTACTTC
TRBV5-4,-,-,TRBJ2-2,CASSLAGGGNTGELFF,TGTGCCAGCAGCTTGGCCGGGGGCGGGAACACCGGGGAGCTGTTTTTT
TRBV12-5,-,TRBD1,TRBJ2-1,CASGLSRDRGAEGNNEQFF,TGTGCTAGTGGTTTGAGCCGGGACAGGGGCGCGGAAGGAAACAATGAGCAGTTCTTC
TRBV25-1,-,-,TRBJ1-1,CASSGGTNTEAFF,TGTGCCAGCAGTGGAGGGACGAACACTGAAGCTTTCTTT
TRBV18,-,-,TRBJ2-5,CASSPPRANLYQETQYF,TGTGCCAGCTCACCACCGAGGGCCAACCTGTACCAAGAGACCCAGTACTTC
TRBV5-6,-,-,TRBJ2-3,CASSKGTKTDTQYF,TGTGCCAGCAGCAAAGGGACAAAGACAGATACGCAGTATTTT
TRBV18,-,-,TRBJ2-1,CASSPGIHNEQFF,TGTGCCAGCTCACCTGGGATCCACAATGAGCAGTTCTTC
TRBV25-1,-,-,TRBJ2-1,CASCPPSHNEQFF,TGTGCCAGTTGTCCCCCTTCCCACAATGAGCAGTTCTTC
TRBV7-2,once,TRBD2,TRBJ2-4,CASSSPGLAGAPKNIQYF,TGTGCCAGCAGCTCACCGGGACTAGCGGGAGCCCCCAAAAACATTCAGTACTTC
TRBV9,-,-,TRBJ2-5,CASSVASASPQGTQYF,TGTGCCAGCAGCGTAGCTTCGGCATCCCCGCAAGGGACCCAGTACTTC
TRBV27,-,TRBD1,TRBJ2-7,CASSFEQGAYEQYF,TGTGCCAGCAGTTTTGAACAGGGGGCCTACGAGCAGTACTTC
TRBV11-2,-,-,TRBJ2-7,CASSVRDSSYEQYF,TGTGCCAGCAGCGTCCGGGACTCTTCCTACGAGCAGTACTTC
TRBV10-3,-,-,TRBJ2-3,CAISPGLYTDTQYF,TGTGCCATCAGCCCCGGACTTTACACAGATACGCAGTATTTT
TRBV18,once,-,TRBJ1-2,CASSPETNYGYTF,TGTGCCAGCTCACCCGAAACAAACTATGGCTACACCTTC
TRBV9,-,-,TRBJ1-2,CASSVGVGLYGYTF,TGTGCCAGCAGCGTAGGGGTAGGGCTCTATGGCTACACCTTC